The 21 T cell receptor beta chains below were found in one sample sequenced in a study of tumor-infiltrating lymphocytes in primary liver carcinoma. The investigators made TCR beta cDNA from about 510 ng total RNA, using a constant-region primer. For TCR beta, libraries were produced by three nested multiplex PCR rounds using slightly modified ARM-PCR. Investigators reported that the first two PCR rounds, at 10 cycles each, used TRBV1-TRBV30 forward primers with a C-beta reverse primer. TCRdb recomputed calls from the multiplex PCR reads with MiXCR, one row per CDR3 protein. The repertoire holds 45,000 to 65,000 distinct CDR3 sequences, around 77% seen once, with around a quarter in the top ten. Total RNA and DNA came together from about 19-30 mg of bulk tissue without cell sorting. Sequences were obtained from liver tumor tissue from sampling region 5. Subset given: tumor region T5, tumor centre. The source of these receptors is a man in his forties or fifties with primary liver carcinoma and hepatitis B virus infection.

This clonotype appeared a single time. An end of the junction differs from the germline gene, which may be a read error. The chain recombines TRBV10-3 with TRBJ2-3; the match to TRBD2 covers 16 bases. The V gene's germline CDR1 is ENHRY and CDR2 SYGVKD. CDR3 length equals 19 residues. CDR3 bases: TGTGTCATCAGTGGACCCGGGACTAGCGGGAGGGTTGACACAGATACGCAGTATTTT. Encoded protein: CVISGPGTSGRVDTDTQYF.

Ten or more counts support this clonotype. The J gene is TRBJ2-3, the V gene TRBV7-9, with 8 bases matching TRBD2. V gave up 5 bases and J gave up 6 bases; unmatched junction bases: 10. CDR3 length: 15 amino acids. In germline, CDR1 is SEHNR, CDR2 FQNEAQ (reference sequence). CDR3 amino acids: CASSPLAAGDDTQYF. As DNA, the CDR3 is TGTGCCAGCAGCCCACTGGCAGCGGGAGATGATACGCAGTATTTT.

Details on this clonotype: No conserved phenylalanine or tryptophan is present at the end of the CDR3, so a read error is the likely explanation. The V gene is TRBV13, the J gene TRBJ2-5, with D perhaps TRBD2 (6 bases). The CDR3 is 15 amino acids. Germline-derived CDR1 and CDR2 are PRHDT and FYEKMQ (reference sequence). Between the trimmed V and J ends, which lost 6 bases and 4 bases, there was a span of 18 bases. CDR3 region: CASRPRPGTPETQYP. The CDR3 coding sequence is TGTGCCAGCAGGCCCCGGCCCGGGACTCCAGAGACCCAGTACCCC.

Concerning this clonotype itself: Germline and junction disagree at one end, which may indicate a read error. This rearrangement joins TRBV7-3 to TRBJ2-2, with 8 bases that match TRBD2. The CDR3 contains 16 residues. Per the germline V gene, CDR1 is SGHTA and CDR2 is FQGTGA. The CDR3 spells CASSLNSGGMAGELFF. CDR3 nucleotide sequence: TGTGCCAGCAGCTTAAACTCGGGGGGGATGGCCGGGGAGCTGTTTTTC.

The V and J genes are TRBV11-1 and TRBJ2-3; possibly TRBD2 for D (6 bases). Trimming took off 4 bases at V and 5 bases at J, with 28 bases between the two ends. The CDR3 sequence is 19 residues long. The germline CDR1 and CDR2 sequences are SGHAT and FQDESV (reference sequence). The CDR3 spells CASSSGGSSVGARIDTQYF. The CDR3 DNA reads TGTGCCAGCAGCTCCGGGGGAAGCTCTGTCGGAGCCCGCATAGATACGCAGTATTTT.

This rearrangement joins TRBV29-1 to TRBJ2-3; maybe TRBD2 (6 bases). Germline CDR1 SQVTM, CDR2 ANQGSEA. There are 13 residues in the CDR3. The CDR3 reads CSAQRRGTDTQYF. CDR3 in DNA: TGCAGTGCCCAGCGGAGGGGCACAGATACGCAGTATTTT.

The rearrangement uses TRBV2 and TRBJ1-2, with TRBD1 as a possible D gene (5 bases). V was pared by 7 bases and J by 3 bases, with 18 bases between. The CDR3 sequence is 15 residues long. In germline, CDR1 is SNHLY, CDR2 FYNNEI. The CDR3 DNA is TGTGCCAGCAATTTGAAGGGGTCGATCTACTATGGCTACACCTTC. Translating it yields CASNLKGSIYYGYTF.

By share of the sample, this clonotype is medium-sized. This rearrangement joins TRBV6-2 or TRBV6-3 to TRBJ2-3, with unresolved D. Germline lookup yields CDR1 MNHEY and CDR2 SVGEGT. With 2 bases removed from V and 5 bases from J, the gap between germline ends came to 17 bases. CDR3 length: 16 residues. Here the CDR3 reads CASSYGVSRSEDTQYF. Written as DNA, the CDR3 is TGTGCCAGCAGTTACGGGGTGTCCAGGAGTGAAGATACGCAGTATTTT.

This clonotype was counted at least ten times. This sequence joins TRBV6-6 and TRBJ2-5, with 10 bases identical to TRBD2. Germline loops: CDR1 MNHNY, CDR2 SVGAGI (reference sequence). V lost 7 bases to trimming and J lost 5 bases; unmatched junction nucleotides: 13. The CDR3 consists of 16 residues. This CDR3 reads CASTEREGRSWETQYF. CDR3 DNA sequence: TGTGCCAGCACGGAGCGGGAGGGGCGATCCTGGGAGACCCAGTACTTC.

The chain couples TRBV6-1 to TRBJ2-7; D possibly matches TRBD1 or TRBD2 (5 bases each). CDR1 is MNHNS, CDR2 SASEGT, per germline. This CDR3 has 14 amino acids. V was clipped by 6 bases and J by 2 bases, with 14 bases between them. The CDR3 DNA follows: TGTGCCAGCAGCATCTGGACGGGGCCCTACGAGCAGTACTTC. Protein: CASSIWTGPYEQYF.

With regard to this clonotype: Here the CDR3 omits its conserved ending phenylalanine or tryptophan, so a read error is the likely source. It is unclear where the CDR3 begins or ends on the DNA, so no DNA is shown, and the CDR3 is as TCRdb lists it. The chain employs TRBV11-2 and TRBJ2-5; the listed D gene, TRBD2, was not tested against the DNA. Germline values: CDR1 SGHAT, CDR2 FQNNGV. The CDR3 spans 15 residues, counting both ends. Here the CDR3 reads CASSPVGLVPEAQNI.

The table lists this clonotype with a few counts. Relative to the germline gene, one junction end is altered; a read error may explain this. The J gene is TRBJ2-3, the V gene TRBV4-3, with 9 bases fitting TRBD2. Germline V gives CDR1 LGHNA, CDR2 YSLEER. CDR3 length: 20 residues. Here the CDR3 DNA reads TGTGCCAGCAGCCAAGATCTTCCCTCAGGGACTAGCAGGAGAGCAGATACGCAGTATTTT. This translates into CASSQDLPSGTSRRADTQYF.

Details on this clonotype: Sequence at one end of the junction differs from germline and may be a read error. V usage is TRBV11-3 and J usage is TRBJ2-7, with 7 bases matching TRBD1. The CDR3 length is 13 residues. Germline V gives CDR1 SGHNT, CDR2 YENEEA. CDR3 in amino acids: CASTVGQSYEQYF. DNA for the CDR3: TGTGCAAGCACCGTGGGACAGTCATACGAGCAGTACTTC.

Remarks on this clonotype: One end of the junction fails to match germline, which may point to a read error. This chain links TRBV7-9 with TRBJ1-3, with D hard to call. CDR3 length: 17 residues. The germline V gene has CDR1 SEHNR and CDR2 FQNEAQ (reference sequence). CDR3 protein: CVSSLAGEGLSGITIYF. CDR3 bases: TGTGTCAGCAGCTTAGCGGGTGAAGGGCTCTCTGGAATCACCATATATTTT.

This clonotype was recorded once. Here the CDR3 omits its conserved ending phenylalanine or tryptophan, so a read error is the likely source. This CDR3 is CASRMRPPGLRSYNEQFI. CDR3 DNA: TGTGCCAGCAGGATGAGACCCCCGGGACTACGCTCCTACAACGAGCAGTTCATC. The chain combines TRBV12-3 or TRBV12-4 with TRBJ2-1; 7 nucleotides align to TRBD2. The CDR3 totals 18 residues.

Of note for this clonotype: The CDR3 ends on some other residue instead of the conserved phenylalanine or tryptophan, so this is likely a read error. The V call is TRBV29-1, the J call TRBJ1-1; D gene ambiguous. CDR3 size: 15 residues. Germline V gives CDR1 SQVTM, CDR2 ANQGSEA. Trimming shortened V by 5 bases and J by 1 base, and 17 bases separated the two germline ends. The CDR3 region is CSVWAGWGTNTEAFL. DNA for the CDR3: TGCAGCGTTTGGGCGGGGTGGGGAACGAACACTGAAGCTTTCCTT.

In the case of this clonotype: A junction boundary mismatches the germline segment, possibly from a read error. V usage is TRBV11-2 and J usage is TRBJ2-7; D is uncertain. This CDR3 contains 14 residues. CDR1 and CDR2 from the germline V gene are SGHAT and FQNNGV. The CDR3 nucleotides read TGTGCCAGCAGCTCTAACATGAACTCCTATGAGCAGCACTTC. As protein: CASSSNMNSYEQHF.

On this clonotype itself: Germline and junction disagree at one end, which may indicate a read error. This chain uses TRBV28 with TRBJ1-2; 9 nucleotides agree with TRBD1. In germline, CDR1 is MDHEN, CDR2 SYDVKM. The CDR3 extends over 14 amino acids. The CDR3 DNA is TGTGTCAGCAGGTTCTTGGGACAGGGCTATGGCCACACCTTC. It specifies CVSRFLGQGYGHTF.

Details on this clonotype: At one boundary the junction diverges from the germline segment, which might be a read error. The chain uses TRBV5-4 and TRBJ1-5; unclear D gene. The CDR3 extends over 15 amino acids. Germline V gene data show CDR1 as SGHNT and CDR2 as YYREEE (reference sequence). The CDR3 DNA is TGTGCCAACAGCCGCGACGTAAATAGCAATCAGCCCCAGCATTTT. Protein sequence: CANSRDVNSNQPQHF.

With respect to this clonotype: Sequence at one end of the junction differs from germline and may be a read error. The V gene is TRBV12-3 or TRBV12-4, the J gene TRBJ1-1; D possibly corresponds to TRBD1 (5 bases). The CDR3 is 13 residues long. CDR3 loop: CARSCGGRTEAFF. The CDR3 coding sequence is TGTGCCAGGAGTTGTGGGGGTCGCACTGAAGCTTTCTTT.

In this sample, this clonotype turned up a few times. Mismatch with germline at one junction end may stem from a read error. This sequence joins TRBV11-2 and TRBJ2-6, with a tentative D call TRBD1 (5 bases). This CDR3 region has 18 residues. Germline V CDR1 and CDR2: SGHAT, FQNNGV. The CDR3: CASSSWVPNLPGADVLTF. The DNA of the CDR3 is TGTGCCAGCAGTAGCTGGGTACCAAATCTCCCTGGGGCCGACGTCCTGACTTTC.